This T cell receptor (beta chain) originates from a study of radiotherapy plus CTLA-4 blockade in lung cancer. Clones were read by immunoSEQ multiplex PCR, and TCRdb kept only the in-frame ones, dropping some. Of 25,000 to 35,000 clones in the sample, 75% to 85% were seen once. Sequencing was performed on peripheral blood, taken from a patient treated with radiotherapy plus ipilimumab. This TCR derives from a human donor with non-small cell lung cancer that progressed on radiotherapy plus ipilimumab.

This CDR3 is CASSLSSSGYNEQFF. The CDR3 DNA reads as TGTGCCAGCAGTTTATCATCCAGCGGGTACAATGAGCAGTTCTTC. The rearrangement links TRBV27 to TRBJ2-1; D may be TRBD2 (6 bases). Germline CDR1 reads MNHEY; CDR2 reads SMNVEV (reference sequence). CDR3 length equals 15 residues. V gave up 0 bases and J gave up 4 bases, with 10 bases separating them.